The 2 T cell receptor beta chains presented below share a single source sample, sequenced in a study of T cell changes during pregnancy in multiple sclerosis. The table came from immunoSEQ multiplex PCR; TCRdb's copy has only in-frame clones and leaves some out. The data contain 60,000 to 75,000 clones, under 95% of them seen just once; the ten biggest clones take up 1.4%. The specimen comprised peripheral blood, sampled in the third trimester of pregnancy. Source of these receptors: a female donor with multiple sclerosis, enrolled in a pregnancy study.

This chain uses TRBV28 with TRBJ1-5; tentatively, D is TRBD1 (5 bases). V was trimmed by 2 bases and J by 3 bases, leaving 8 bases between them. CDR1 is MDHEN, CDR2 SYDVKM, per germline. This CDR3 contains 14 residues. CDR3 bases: TGTGCCAGCAGTTTACGGGGGAACAATCAGCCCCAGCATTTT. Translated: CASSLRGNNQPQHF.

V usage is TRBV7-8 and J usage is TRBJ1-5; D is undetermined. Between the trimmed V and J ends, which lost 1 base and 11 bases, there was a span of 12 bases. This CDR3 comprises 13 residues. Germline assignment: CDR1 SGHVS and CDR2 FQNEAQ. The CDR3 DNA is TGTGCCAGCAGCTTAGGATTGGACTGGGCCCAGCATTTT. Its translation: CASSLGLDWAQHF. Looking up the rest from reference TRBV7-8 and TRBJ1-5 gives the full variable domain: GAGVSQSPRYKVAKRGQDVALRCDPISGHVSLFWYQQALGQGPEFLTYFQNEAQLDKSGLPSDRFFAERPEGSVSTLKIQRTQQEDSAVYLCASSLGLDWAQHFGDGTRLSIL.